This T cell receptor (beta chain) comes out of a study of T cell responses to AZD1222 COVID-19 vaccine. Profiled with immunoSEQ multiplex PCR; TCRdb holds only in-frame clones, not every one. Of about 100,000 clones listed, about 89% were seen once; the top ten hold about a tenth. About this clone: Its matching antigen is unknown.

CDR1 is MGHRA, CDR2 YSYEKL, per germline. The CDR3 spans 16 residues. V was clipped by 3 bases and J by 2 bases, with 14 bases between them. Whole-study findings and limits: White British donors predominated, females outnumbered males, and clonal diversity was possibly underestimated. Across the whole spike, CD4 TCRs peaked at regions 160-218 and 743-854. Baseline serology detected seropositivity in only six AZD1222 recipients.

The source was peripheral blood, collected 28 days after the second AZD1222 dose. The clonotype originates from an adult who received the AZD1222 COVID-19 vaccine. The chain has TRBV4-1 and TRBJ2-1; D is perhaps TRBD1 or TRBD2 (6 bases each). The CDR3 nucleotides read TGCGCCAGCAGCCAGAGCCTGAGGGGGGCCTACAATGAGCAGTTCTTC. This translates into CASSQSLRGAYNEQFF.